Below, 25 T cell receptor beta chains from the same sample are listed, as sequenced in a study of shared clonotypes between healthy human individuals. TCRdb keeps only in-frame clones here, not all; method: immunoSEQ multiplex PCR. The sample has roughly 1,600,000 clones, less than 99% seen once. Sequencing was performed on naive CD4+ T cells sorted from blood. Subset meaning: CD45RA+ positively selected. Receptors were obtained from a man younger than 40 in good health.

The V gene is TRBV10-3, the J gene TRBJ2-1; tentative D call: TRBD2 (5 bases). V lost 10 bases to trimming and J lost 8 bases, with 15 bases between them. The germline V gene has CDR1 ENHRY and CDR2 SYGVKD. The CDR3 sequence is 12 residues long. The CDR3 region has the DNA TGTGCCACGCGGGCGGCGTTCGATGAGCAGTTCTTC. Amino acids: CATRAAFDEQFF.

This rearrangement joins TRBV12-5 to TRBJ2-1; the match to TRBD2 covers 9 bases. The germline CDR1 and CDR2 sequences are LGHNT and FRNRAP. The ends lost 5 bases at V and 7 bases at J; junction bases unmatched: 9. The CDR3 contains 15 residues. CDR3 DNA: TGTGCTAGTGGTCTGGGGGCGGGAGGGGAGAATGAGCAGTTCTTC. Translation: CASGLGAGGENEQFF.

This clone was detected once. This chain uses TRBV19 with TRBJ2-3; TRBD2 matches at 8 bases. V lost 7 bases to trimming and J lost 10 bases; unmatched junction nucleotides: 16. Germline CDR1 LNHDA, CDR2 SQIVND (reference sequence). The CDR3 extends over 15 amino acids. The CDR3 DNA reads as TGTGCCAGTACCAAATATGGACCGGGACTAGGTGCGCAGTATTTT. Amino acid sequence: CASTKYGPGLGAQYF.

The chain couples TRBV5-5 to TRBJ2-1; 7 nucleotides align to TRBD2. Germline CDR1 and CDR2: SGHKS and YYEKEE (reference sequence). The CDR3 runs to 15 residues. With V trimmed by 4 bases and J by 10 bases, 14 bases remained unmatched. The CDR3 bases are TGTGCCAGCAGCCGTGTTTTGAGGGAGGGACTAGAGCAGTTCTTC. This sequence encodes CASSRVLREGLEQFF.

The V gene is TRBV27, the J gene TRBJ2-3; 12 bases fit TRBD2. CDR3 length: 15 amino acids. Germline CDR1 and CDR2: MNHEY and SMNVEV (reference sequence). The ends lost 6 bases at V and 4 bases at J; junction bases unmatched: 5. The CDR3 here is CASRSSGRAPDTQYF. The CDR3 DNA is TGTGCCAGCAGATCTAGCGGGAGGGCCCCAGATACGCAGTATTTT.

Comment on this clone: This CDR3 is also generated by other DNA sequences in the sample. The gene calls are TRBV5-1 and TRBJ2-2; tentatively, D is TRBD1 (5 bases). Germline V lookup: CDR1 SGHRS, CDR2 YFSETQ. The length of the CDR3 is 14 residues. V was trimmed by 2 bases and J by 1 base, leaving 6 bases between them. CDR3 in amino acids: CASSFTGNTGELFF. For the CDR3, the DNA is TGCGCCAGCAGCTTCACAGGGAACACCGGGGAGCTGTTTTTT.

The chain links TRBV19 to TRBJ2-5, with a tentative D call TRBD2 (5 bases). Germline V lookup: CDR1 LNHDA, CDR2 SQIVND (reference sequence). The CDR3 covers 15 residues. Trimming left V 0 bases short and J 4 bases short, with 12 bases between. The CDR3 sequence is CASSIDYLARETQYF. CDR3 DNA sequence: TGTGCCAGTAGTATAGATTACCTAGCCCGAGAGACCCAGTACTTC.

The rearrangement uses TRBV28 and TRBJ2-7, with D tentatively TRBD1 (6 bases). CDR1 is MDHEN and CDR2 is SYDVKM in the germline V gene. The V gene lost 4 bases and the J gene lost 2 bases, with 12 bases spanning the gap. This CDR3 contains 14 residues. The CDR3 nucleotides are TGTGCCAGCAGTTATTCCCAGGGGACCTACGAGCAGTACTTC. Its translation: CASSYSQGTYEQYF.

This chain connects TRBV28 to TRBJ1-2, with D possibly matching TRBD1 (5 bases). V lost 6 bases and J lost 3, with 23 bases in between. CDR1 is MDHEN and CDR2 is SYDVKM in the germline V gene. This CDR3 has 17 residues. The CDR3 nucleotides read TGTGCCAGCAGCAGGGCCGTGGCGCTCTGGTCCGACTATGGCTACACCTTC. Protein sequence: CASSRAVALWSDYGYTF.

This chain joins TRBV5-5 and TRBJ2-7; D is unclear. The CDR3 totals 16 residues. V was shortened by 1 base and J by 4 bases, with 18 bases between the two germline ends. Germline V gene lookup returns CDR1 SGHKS and CDR2 YYEKEE (reference sequence). CDR3 sequence reads: CASSLLAGPFSYEQYF. The DNA for the CDR3 is TGTGCCAGCAGCTTGCTGGCAGGTCCTTTTTCTTACGAGCAGTACTTC.

The CDR3 here is CASRTSGSPYNEQFF. The CDR3, as DNA: TGTGCCAGCAGAACCAGCGGGAGCCCCTACAATGAGCAGTTCTTC. V gene TRBV6-1 combines with J gene TRBJ2-1; 8 bases are a match to TRBD2. Unmatched junction bases numbered 6, after V lost 6 bases and J lost 2 bases. Germline values: CDR1 MNHNS, CDR2 SASEGT. This CDR3 has 15 amino acids.

This chain uses TRBV27 with TRBJ2-1; either TRBD1 or TRBD2 may fit D (5 bases each). The CDR3 is 13 residues long. With 3 bases removed from V and 7 bases from J, the gap between germline ends came to 10 bases. Germline assignment: CDR1 MNHEY and CDR2 SMNVEV (reference sequence). The DNA of the CDR3 is TGTGCCAGCAGTTTGGGGGTTCGGAATGAGCAGTTCTTC. Translation gives CASSLGVRNEQFF.

V is TRBV11-3 and J is TRBJ2-2; tentatively, D is TRBD2 (5 bases). Per the germline V gene, CDR1 is SGHNT and CDR2 is YENEEA. The CDR3 extends over 14 amino acids. Deletions cut 5 bases from V and 1 base from J, with 8 bases between. This CDR3 reads CASSERRNTGELFF. The CDR3, as DNA: TGTGCCAGCAGCGAGCGGAGGAACACCGGGGAGCTGTTTTTT.

The rearrangement joins TRBV19 to TRBJ2-1; D is uncertain. The CDR3 runs 14 residues. The germline V gene encodes CDR1 LNHDA and CDR2 SQIVND (reference sequence). V gave up 2 bases and J gave up 1 base, with 6 bases separating them. Here the CDR3 reads CASSIKLSYNEQFF. The CDR3 region has the DNA TGTGCCAGTAGTATAAAGTTGTCCTACAATGAGCAGTTCTTC.

This chain uses TRBV27 with TRBJ2-7; D ambiguous. Germline V gene sequence: CDR1 MNHEY, CDR2 SMNVEV (reference sequence). Trimming pared 2 bases from V and 2 bases from J, leaving 16 bases between. The CDR3 is made up of 16 amino acids. CDR3: CASSLKITHLAYEQYF. The DNA of the CDR3 is TGTGCCAGCAGTTTAAAAATAACACACCTAGCCTACGAGCAGTACTTC.

The V gene is TRBV11-2, the J gene TRBJ2-1; a weak D match, TRBD1 (6 bases). Between the trimmed V and J ends, which lost 7 bases and 3 bases, there was a span of 16 bases. Germline CDR1 reads SGHAT; CDR2 reads FQNNGV. The CDR3 has 15 amino acids. CDR3 in DNA: TGTGCCAGCAACCCCCCCGGACAGAGCTACAATGAGCAGTTCTTC. The encoded protein is CASNPPGQSYNEQFF.

In its sample, this clone was seen once. The rearrangement joins TRBV7-2 to TRBJ2-5, with 7 bases lining up with TRBD1. This CDR3 comprises 15 residues. J was trimmed by 4 bases and V by 3 bases; bases with no gene match: 8. Germline V gene sequence: CDR1 SGHTA, CDR2 FQGNSA. The CDR3 nucleotides are TGTGCCAGCAGCTTGGCCATACAGGGGAGAGAGACCCAGTACTTC. It encodes CASSLAIQGRETQYF.

This clone has only one observation. The rearrangement uses TRBV25-1 and TRBJ1-5, with D possibly matching TRBD1 (6 bases). Germline V gene data show CDR1 as MGHDK and CDR2 as SYGVNS. V was clipped by 4 bases and J by 4 bases, with 14 bases between them. The CDR3 has 15 residues. The CDR3, as DNA: TGTGCCAGCAGTGCCGCGACAGGTTCTAATCAGCCCCAGCATTTT. This codes for CASSAATGSNQPQHF.

The rearrangement links TRBV28 to TRBJ2-1, with D perhaps TRBD1 (5 bases). V lost 4 bases to trimming and J lost 5 bases, with 12 bases between them. In germline, CDR1 is MDHEN, CDR2 SYDVKM. This CDR3 is 14 amino acids long. Here the CDR3 reads CASSSLDRNNEQFF. The CDR3 region has the DNA TGTGCCAGCAGTTCCCTCGACAGAAACAATGAGCAGTTCTTC.

Remarks on this clone: Other nucleotide sequences in the sample specify the same CDR3. V usage is TRBV5-1 and J usage is TRBJ2-7, with D maybe TRBD1 (6 bases). CDR1 SGHRS and CDR2 YFSETQ come from the germline V gene. V dropped 0 bases and J dropped 2 bases, with 12 bases sitting between them. The CDR3 loop spans 15 amino acids. The DNA of the CDR3 is TGCGCCAGCAGCTTGGGTGCAGGGGTGGCCTACGAGCAGTACTTC. This codes for CASSLGAGVAYEQYF.

This chain connects TRBV5-1 to TRBJ2-2; TRBD2 might be the D (6 bases). Trimming stripped 0 bases from V and 7 bases from J, with 16 bases between. This CDR3 contains 16 residues. The germline CDR1 and CDR2 sequences are SGHRS and YFSETQ. CDR3 sequence: CASSLADSGQGGELFF. For the CDR3, the DNA is TGCGCCAGCAGCTTGGCCGATAGCGGACAAGGCGGGGAGCTGTTTTTT.

The genes are TRBV6-5 and TRBJ1-2, with TRBD1 matching 10 bases. Trimming took 7 bases from V and 5 from J; bases not matched to a gene: 4. The CDR3 runs to 13 residues. Germline V gene data show CDR1 as MNHEY and CDR2 as SVGAGI. The CDR3 bases are TGTGCCAGCACCAAGGACAGGGGGTATGGCTACACCTTC. This translates into CASTKDRGYGYTF.

For this clone: In the same sample, other DNA sequences code for this CDR3. As DNA, the CDR3 is TGTGCCAGCAGCCAAGTATTTAACACCGGGGAGCTGTTTTTT. Translating it yields CASSQVFNTGELFF. This sequence joins TRBV14 and TRBJ2-2; D not resolved. The ends were cut back, 1 base at V and 2 bases at J, with 5 bases in the middle. The germline V gene encodes CDR1 SGHDN and CDR2 FVKESK. The CDR3 contains 14 residues.

This clone has a single count. This chain connects TRBV5-1 to TRBJ2-1; D is unresolved. This CDR3 comprises 14 residues. With 4 bases removed from V and 12 bases from J, the gap between germline ends came to 20 bases. Per the germline V gene, CDR1 is SGHRS and CDR2 is YFSETQ. In DNA, the CDR3 is TGCGCCAGCAGCCCTGGCGTTGAGGCCCTCGGGCAGTTCTTC. This encodes CASSPGVEALGQFF.

The rearrangement links TRBV5-1 to TRBJ1-3; no reliable D call. This CDR3 comprises 16 residues. Looked up from germline, CDR1 is SGHRS and CDR2 is YFSETQ. V lost 0 bases and J lost 1, with 11 bases in between. The CDR3 is CASSLVEGSSGNTIYF. In nucleotides, the CDR3 is TGCGCCAGCAGCTTGGTGGAGGGATCGTCTGGAAACACCATATATTTT. Supplemented by reference TRBV5-1 and TRBJ1-3, the full variable domain reads KAGVTQTPRYLIKTRGQQVTLSCSPISGHRSVSWYQQTPGQGLQFLFEYFSETQRNKGNFPGRFSGRQFSNSRSEMNVSTLELGDSALYLCASSLVEGSSGNTIYFGEGSWLTVV.